Listed below are T cell receptor beta chains from one sample, sequenced in a study of cytomegalovirus exposure and HLA in healthy donors. Only in-frame clones appear in the TCRdb table, and some are missing; sequencing was by immunoSEQ multiplex PCR. The sample carries roughly 120,000 clones, 60% to 85% recorded once. Sequencing was carried out using PBMCs. The origin of the receptors is an older woman in good health and CMV-seropositive. CDR3s include the opening cysteine and the closing phenylalanine or tryptophan. D genes are given only for firm matches. Where a row states a size, it is once, few, many or the class of an expanded clone; other rows omit it.

size	J	V	D	CDR3	DNA
-	TRBJ1-5	TRBV25-1	TRBD1	CASSDSKGAGNQPQHF	TGTGCCAGCAGTGATTCGAAGGGGGCGGGCAATCAGCCCCAGCATTTT
-	TRBJ2-3	TRBV7-2	TRBD2	CASSLATSGTTDTQYF	TGTGCCAGCAGCTTAGCAACTAGCGGGACCACAGATACGCAGTATTTT
-	TRBJ1-4	TRBV11-2	TRBD1	CASSSGTGLEKLFF	TGTGCCAGCAGCTCCGGGACAGGTCTCGAAAAACTGTTTTTT
-	TRBJ1-1	TRBV4-1	TRBD1	CASSQLGTGVMNTEAFF	TGCGCCAGCAGCCAGTTAGGGACAGGGGTTATGAACACTGAAGCTTTCTTT
-	TRBJ2-7	TRBV12-5	TRBD2	CASGQGLAGGPSYEQYF	TGTGCTAGTGGCCAGGGACTAGCGGGAGGGCCCTCGTACGAGCAGTACTTC
-	TRBJ2-7	TRBV2	-	CARADRDNSYEQYF	TGTGCCAGGGCGGACCGGGACAACTCCTACGAGCAGTACTTC
-	TRBJ2-1	TRBV5-1	TRBD2	CASSLEPGGVVNEQFF	TGCGCCAGCAGCTTGGAACCGGGGGGAGTTGTCAATGAGCAGTTCTTC
-	TRBJ1-2	TRBV25-1	-	CASSESVRSNYGYTF	TGTGCCAGCAGTGAATCAGTCAGATCAAACTATGGCTACACCTTC
many	TRBJ2-1	TRBV6-1	TRBD2	CASSGRLAGKQFF	TGTGCCAGCAGTGGTCGGCTAGCGGGAAAGCAGTTCTTC
-	TRBJ2-7	TRBV28	TRBD2	CASSRATSGGSYEQYF	TGTGCCAGCAGTCGGGCGACTAGCGGTGGTTCCTACGAGCAGTACTTC
-	TRBJ1-3	TRBV7-2	-	CASARSLGNTIYF	TGTGCCAGCGCCCGGAGTTTGGGAAACACCATATATTTT
-	TRBJ2-7	TRBV6-1	TRBD2	CASSGRLAGGYEQYF	TGTGCCAGCAGTGGGAGACTAGCGGGAGGCTACGAGCAGTACTTC
-	TRBJ2-7	TRBV5-1	TRBD2	CASSSGLAGSYEQYF	TGCGCCAGCAGCTCGGGACTAGCGGGATCCTACGAGCAGTACTTC
-	TRBJ2-1	TRBV2	-	CASSDSNEQFF	TGTGCCAGCAGTGATAGCAATGAGCAGTTCTTC
-	TRBJ2-3	TRBV19	-	CASSSSLATDTQYF	TGTGCCAGTAGTTCCTCCCTAGCCACAGATACGCAGTATTTT
-	TRBJ2-7	TRBV18	-	CASSPPASAREQYF	TGTGCCAGCTCACCTCCGGCTAGCGCTAGAGAGCAGTACTTC
-	TRBJ2-7	TRBV2	-	CASSGNGRGHEQYF	TGTGCCAGCAGTGGTAATGGGAGAGGACACGAGCAGTACTTC
-	TRBJ1-2	TRBV19	-	CASSIGLIDGYTF	TGTGCCAGTAGTATAGGACTGATTGATGGCTACACCTTC
-	TRBJ2-7	TRBV14	TRBD2	CASSPDGNSGRALFHEQYF	TGTGCCAGCAGCCCTGATGGCAATAGCGGGAGGGCCTTATTTCACGAGCAGTACTTC
once	TRBJ1-2	TRBV28	TRBD1	CASWDRYGNGYTF	TGTGCCAGCTGGGACAGGTATGGAAATGGCTACACCTTC
-	TRBJ1-2	TRBV29-1	-	CSVEDQGGGYTF	TGCAGCGTTGAAGATCAGGGAGGCGGCTACACCTTC
-	TRBJ1-3	TRBV7-9	-	CASSSISGASGNTIYF	TGTGCCAGCAGCTCAATCTCAGGGGCCTCTGGAAACACCATATATTTT
-	TRBJ1-6	TRBV5-1	-	CASSLLGRENSYNSPLHF	TGCGCCAGCAGCTTATTGGGTCGGGAAAACTCCTATAATTCACCCCTCCACTTT
-	TRBJ1-1	TRBV28	-	CASSYLGQRGTEAFF	TGTGCCAGCAGTTACCTTGGACAGCGAGGGACTGAAGCTTTCTTT
-	TRBJ2-1	TRBV7-8	TRBD2	CASSQSGRRGKQFF	TGTGCCAGCAGCCAAAGCGGGAGGAGAGGGAAGCAGTTCTTC
few	TRBJ1-4	TRBV30	TRBD1	CGWAGGAGKLFF	TGTGGCTGGGCAGGGGGCGCAGGAAAACTGTTTTTT
-	TRBJ2-1	TRBV7-2	TRBD1	CASSLGQGQPSYNEQFF	TGTGCCAGCAGCTTGGGACAGGGGCAACCCTCCTACAATGAGCAGTTCTTC
-	TRBJ2-2	TRBV7-3	TRBD2	CASSLTGLAGERGDDTGELFF	TGTGCCAGCAGCTTAACCGGACTAGCGGGAGAGAGGGGGGATGACACCGGGGAGCTGTTTTTT
-	TRBJ1-1	TRBV5-1	-	CASTPRAGMNTEAFF	TGCGCCAGCACCCCTAGGGCGGGGATGAACACTGAAGCTTTCTTT
-	TRBJ2-1	TRBV7-8	TRBD2	CASSYPGLANEQFF	TGTGCCAGCAGTTACCCGGGACTAGCCAATGAGCAGTTCTTC
-	TRBJ1-1	TRBV11-3	TRBD1	CASSRGQGENTEAFF	TGTGCCAGCAGCAGAGGCCAGGGGGAGAACACTGAAGCTTTCTTT
-	TRBJ1-3	TRBV10-3	TRBD1	CAMSAGQSSGNTIYF	TGTGCCATGTCGGCGGGACAGAGCTCTGGAAACACCATATATTTT
-	TRBJ2-1	TRBV18	TRBD2	CASSPQAGINEQFF	TGTGCCAGCTCACCACAAGCGGGAATCAATGAGCAGTTCTTC
many	TRBJ2-7	TRBV25-1	TRBD2	CASSVAGGPYEQYF	TGTGCCAGCAGTGTAGCGGGAGGGCCCTACGAGCAGTACTTC
-	TRBJ2-3	TRBV4-1	TRBD2	CASSQDLAGGTDTQYF	TGTGCCAGCAGCCAAGATTTAGCGGGAGGCACAGATACGCAGTATTTT
-	TRBJ1-1	TRBV9	TRBD1	CASTRGGQGARAFF	TGTGCCAGCACTAGGGGGGGACAGGGGGCTCGAGCTTTCTTT
-	TRBJ2-7	TRBV5-1	TRBD2	CASSFSGSRNEQYF	TGCGCCAGCAGCTTTAGCGGGAGCAGGAACGAGCAGTACTTC
-	TRBJ2-3	TRBV27	TRBD1	CASSTLLGQTDTQYF	TGTGCCAGCAGTACCCTGCTGGGACAGACAGATACGCAGTATTTT
few	TRBJ2-7	TRBV15	TRBD1	CATSRGLGQVTYEQYF	TGTGCCACCAGCAGAGGCCTAGGACAGGTTACCTACGAGCAGTACTTC
once	TRBJ1-2	TRBV5-4	-	CASRGLSYGYTF	TGTGCCAGCAGGGGGCTTAGCTATGGCTACACCTTC
-	TRBJ2-7	TRBV5-4	TRBD1	CASSFGGTGGYYEQYF	TGTGCCAGCAGCTTCGGCGGGACAGGGGGCTACTACGAGCAGTACTTC
-	TRBJ2-2	TRBV4-2	-	CASSQETGANTGELFF	TGTGCCAGCAGCCAAGAAACCGGAGCGAACACCGGGGAGCTGTTTTTT
-	TRBJ2-1	TRBV6-5	-	CASSYSSVASGFF	TGTGCCAGCAGTTACTCGTCGGTAGCGTCGGGGTTCTTC
-	TRBJ1-4	TRBV6-5	TRBD1	CASSYRTGVRKEKLFF	TGTGCCAGCAGTTACCGGACAGGGGTCAGAAAGGAAAAACTGTTTTTT
-	TRBJ2-7	TRBV4-2	-	CASSQESSLADSYEQYF	TGTGCCAGCAGCCAAGAATCTAGCCTGGCGGACAGCTACGAGCAGTACTTC